The next 10 T cell receptor beta chains were all read from a single sample in a study of fetal regulatory T cell absence and autoimmunity. Libraries were prepared by immunoSEQ multiplex PCR; TCRdb keeps only in-frame clonotypes and omits some of them. The sample records about 50,000 clones, about 80% being singletons. The sample taken for sequencing was cord blood. The receptors were gathered from a newborn boy with IPEX syndrome.

A few counts support this clone. The genes are TRBV7-9 and TRBJ2-7, with D perhaps given as TRBD1 or TRBD2 (7 bases each). This CDR3 has 14 residues. Trimming took off 4 bases at V and 1 base at J, with 11 bases between the two ends. Germline V lookup: CDR1 SEHNR, CDR2 FQNEAQ (reference sequence). CDR3 protein: CASSSGGASYEQYF. The CDR3, as DNA: TGTGCCAGCAGCTCAGGGGGGGCGTCCTACGAGCAGTACTTC.

This chain connects TRBV27 to TRBJ2-1; 9 bases match TRBD2. Germline assignment: CDR1 MNHEY and CDR2 SMNVEV (reference sequence). This CDR3 has 14 residues. V gave up 4 bases and J gave up 3 bases; unmatched junction bases: 1. The CDR3 bases are TGTGCCAGCAGTTCTAGCGGGAACTACAATGAGCAGTTCTTC. Its protein product is CASSSSGNYNEQFF.

This rearrangement joins TRBV6-5 to TRBJ2-7, with D hard to call. The V end lost 4 bases, the J end lost 0 bases, and 13 bases lay between the germline ends. The CDR3 is made up of 15 amino acids. Per germline, CDR1 MNHEY and CDR2 SVGAGI. This CDR3 reads CASSSPGFSSYEQYF. CDR3 bases: TGTGCCAGCAGTTCCCCGGGCTTCAGCTCCTACGAGCAGTACTTC.

This sequence joins TRBV6-1 and TRBJ1-2; a weak D match, TRBD1 (5 bases). In germline, CDR1 is MNHNS, CDR2 SASEGT. V dropped 10 bases and J dropped 8 bases, with 14 bases sitting between them. This CDR3 has 11 amino acids. As DNA, the CDR3 is TGTGCCATCACCGCGGGGGAGGGCTACACCTTC. Protein product: CAITAGEGYTF.

The chain links TRBV5-1 to TRBJ2-3, with TRBD2 matching 13 bases. The germline CDR1 and CDR2 sequences are SGHRS and YFSETQ. V lost 4 bases to trimming and J lost 2 bases; unmatched junction nucleotides: 4. The CDR3 extends over 16 amino acids. CDR3 DNA: TGCGCCAGCAGCGGGGGACTAGCGGGACCCACAGATACGCAGTATTTT. Its protein is CASSGGLAGPTDTQYF.

This chain links TRBV6-6 with TRBJ2-6, with unresolved D. The CDR3 runs to 14 residues. The ends were cut back, 2 bases at V and 1 base at J, with 3 bases in the middle. CDR1 is MNHNY, CDR2 SVGAGI, per germline (reference sequence). Here the CDR3 reads CASSYTSGANVLTF. The DNA for the CDR3 is TGTGCCAGCAGTTACACGTCTGGGGCCAACGTCCTGACTTTC.

The chain links TRBV2 to TRBJ1-4; no reliable D call. This CDR3 contains 13 residues. Germline V gene data show CDR1 as SNHLY and CDR2 as FYNNEI. Between the trimmed V and J ends, which lost 6 bases and 5 bases, there was a span of 10 bases. The CDR3 region has the DNA TGTGCCAGCAGGCGGAGCCTCAATGAAAAACTGTTTTTT. Translation: CASRRSLNEKLFF. Filled out from reference TRBV2 and TRBJ1-4, the complete variable domain reads EPEVTQTPSHQVTQMGQEVILRCVPISNHLYFYWYRQILGQKVEFLVSFYNNEISEKSEIFDDQFSVERPDGSNFTLKIRSTKLEDSAMYFCASRRSLNEKLFFGSGTQLSVL.

The rearrangement uses TRBV11-3 and TRBJ2-4, with TRBD2 identical over 9 bases. The CDR3 runs to 18 residues. CDR1 is SGHNT, CDR2 YENEEA, per germline. The ends lost 5 bases at V and 0 bases at J; junction bases unmatched: 11. CDR3: CASSPKRGAYSAKNIQYF. In nucleotides, the CDR3 is TGTGCCAGCAGCCCTAAGCGGGGGGCCTACTCAGCCAAAAACATTCAGTACTTC.

The genes are TRBV27 and TRBJ2-1; tentative D call: TRBD1 (5 bases). V lost 2 bases, J lost 0 bases, and 8 bases lay in between. The V gene's germline CDR1 is MNHEY and CDR2 SMNVEV (reference sequence). The CDR3 is 15 residues long. The chain's CDR3 is CASSLRQSSYNEQFF. CDR3 nucleotide sequence: TGTGCCAGCAGTTTACGACAGAGCTCCTACAATGAGCAGTTCTTC.

The rearrangement links TRBV6-1 to TRBJ1-2; D might be TRBD1 (6 bases). Germline V gene lookup returns CDR1 MNHNS and CDR2 SASEGT. Trimming pared 5 bases from V and 7 bases from J, leaving 8 bases between. The CDR3 contains 11 residues. The CDR3 region is CASSPGVGYTF. CDR3 DNA: TGTGCCAGCAGTCCAGGGGTTGGCTACACCTTC.